Shown below are 15 T cell receptor beta chains from a single sample sequenced in a study of CD8+ T cells in alopecia areata. Indicated treatment: oral pan-JAK inhibitor, 5-10 mg twice daily. In each case, RNA was isolated and then reverse transcribed into cDNA as the sequencing template. Only in-frame clones appear in the TCRdb table, and some are missing; sequencing was by immunoSEQ multiplex PCR. The sample lists 150,000 to 250,000 clones, 50% to 60% occurring once. This specimen was CD4+ T cells sorted from blood, taken at week 4, from a patient treated with tofacitinib. The source of these receptors is a human donor with alopecia areata.

In this sample, this clone turned up a few times. V gene TRBV2 combines with J gene TRBJ1-5; D might be TRBD1 (5 bases). Germline CDR1 is SNHLY and CDR2 is FYNNEI. V was shortened by 4 bases and J by 8 bases, with 12 bases between the two germline ends. The CDR3 consists of 13 residues. This chain's CDR3 is CASSAFRDEPQHF. The DNA for the CDR3 is TGTGCCAGCAGTGCCTTCCGGGACGAGCCCCAGCATTTT. Supplemented by reference TRBV2 and TRBJ1-5, the full variable domain reads EPEVTQTPSHQVTQMGQEVILRCVPISNHLYFYWYRQILGQKVEFLVSFYNNEISEKSEIFDDQFSVERPDGSNFTLKIRSTKLEDSAMYFCASSAFRDEPQHFGDGTRLSIL.

The J gene is TRBJ2-5, the V gene TRBV28; maybe TRBD2 (7 bases). Germline V lookup: CDR1 MDHEN, CDR2 SYDVKM. This CDR3 region has 16 residues. The ends were cut back, 6 bases at V and 1 base at J, with 18 bases in the middle. In DNA form, the CDR3 reads TGTGCCAGCAGGGACCATGGCGGGGGCACCCAAGAGACCCAGTACTTC. The encoded protein is CASRDHGGGTQETQYF.

The chain combines TRBV30 with TRBJ2-7; no clear D gene. V was pared by 4 bases and J by 0 bases, with 10 bases between. Germline CDR1 GTSNPN, CDR2 SVGIG (reference sequence). This CDR3 comprises 13 residues. As DNA, the CDR3 is TGTGCCTGGAAACTTAGGAGCTCCTACGAGCAGTACTTC. This encodes CAWKLRSSYEQYF.

The V gene is TRBV5-1, the J gene TRBJ2-1; 7 bases are a match to TRBD1. CDR1 and CDR2 (germline): SGHRS, YFSETQ. After removal of 3 bases from V and 2 bases from J, the junction contained 2 bases not matched to a gene. This CDR3 region has 14 residues. CDR3 DNA: TGCGCCAGCAGCTGGGACAGAACCTACAATGAGCAGTTCTTC. Translation: CASSWDRTYNEQFF.

In this sample, this clone turned up a few times. This chain connects TRBV10-2 to TRBJ2-5; D is unclear. Trimming stripped 8 bases from V and 1 base from J, with 8 bases between. CDR1 is WSHSY and CDR2 is SAAADI in the germline V gene. CDR3 length equals 12 residues. DNA for the CDR3: TGCGCCAGCTCTATGTTCCAAGAGACCCAGTACTTC. Translated: CASSMFQETQYF.

V and J are TRBV19 and TRBJ1-4; D gene ambiguous. The CDR3 length is 11 residues. The V gene's germline CDR1 is LNHDA and CDR2 SQIVND (reference sequence). Trimming removed 5 bases from V and 5 bases from J, with 3 bases in between. This CDR3 reads CASSFNEKLFF. CDR3 nucleotide sequence: TGTGCCAGTAGTTTCAATGAAAAACTGTTTTTT.

The sample holds one count of this clone. The chain carries TRBV2 and TRBJ1-6; 8 bases line up with TRBD1. V was clipped by 6 bases and J by 5 bases; unmatched bases: 6. Germline CDR1 is SNHLY and CDR2 is FYNNEI. This CDR3 has 15 amino acids. The DNA of the CDR3 is TGTGCCAGCAGCTTACAGGGGGGCCATAATTCACCCCTCCACTTT. Its translation: CASSLQGGHNSPLHF.

This chain uses TRBV30 with TRBJ2-2; no definite D call. Germline V gene data show CDR1 as GTSNPN and CDR2 as SVGIG (reference sequence). The CDR3 loop spans 13 amino acids. Deletions cut 0 bases from V and 6 bases from J, with 8 bases between. The CDR3 sequence: CAWSVGWPGELFF. DNA of the CDR3: TGTGCCTGGAGTGTGGGGTGGCCCGGGGAGCTGTTTTTT.

The V call is TRBV4-2, the J call TRBJ1-1, with D tentatively TRBD1 (5 bases). V lost 3 bases and J 3 bases, leaving 17 bases between the germline ends. The CDR3 spans 16 residues. CDR1 and CDR2 from the germline V gene are LGHNA and YNFKEQ. Written as DNA, the CDR3 is TGTGCCAGCAGCCACGCAACGGGACGGCCTTACACTGAAGCTTTCTTT. Translating gives CASSHATGRPYTEAFF.

The sample holds a few counts of this clone. The rearrangement joins TRBV29-1 to TRBJ1-1; 8 nucleotides line up with TRBD1. V shed 4 bases and J 4 bases; nucleotides not matched to a gene: 11. Germline CDR1 is SQVTM and CDR2 is ANQGSEA. This CDR3 comprises 15 residues. As DNA, the CDR3 is TGCAGCGTTGGATACAGGGGGACGCGAGGCACTGAAGCTTTCTTT. Translation: CSVGYRGTRGTEAFF.

The chain couples TRBV5-4 to TRBJ2-1; 9 bases align to TRBD2. Germline V gene lookup returns CDR1 SGHNT and CDR2 YYREEE (reference sequence). V was clipped by 1 base and J by 6 bases; unmatched bases: 5. The CDR3 loop spans 15 amino acids. The CDR3 coding sequence is TGTGCCAGCAGCTTGTGGCGGGGGGGCTCCAATGAGCAGTTCTTC. It yields the protein CASSLWRGGSNEQFF.

The chain employs TRBV7-9 and TRBJ2-5; 9 nucleotides line up with TRBD1. CDR1 SEHNR and CDR2 FQNEAQ come from the germline V gene (reference sequence). This CDR3 comprises 18 residues. V shed 5 bases, J shed 4 bases, and the junction held 17 bases outside the gene matches. CDR3 coding DNA: TGTGCCAGCAGCCTTTCAACAGGGGGCATTTTCTCCTTAGAGACCCAGTACTTC. This translates into CASSLSTGGIFSLETQYF.

The chain couples TRBV4-1 to TRBJ2-7; D is uncertain. Germline assignment: CDR1 MGHRA and CDR2 YSYEKL. Between the trimmed V and J ends, which lost 1 base and 6 bases, there was a span of 10 bases. This CDR3 contains 13 residues. The CDR3 is CASSQVRNGEQYF. In DNA form, the CDR3 reads TGCGCCAGCAGCCAAGTAAGGAATGGCGAGCAGTACTTC.

This clone has a single count. The chain carries TRBV30 and TRBJ1-2; D uncertain. Germline CDR1 GTSNPN, CDR2 SVGIG (reference sequence). V lost 0 bases and J lost 0, with 11 bases in between. The CDR3 contains 15 residues. The CDR3 is CAWSVLGGTNYGYTF. The CDR3 region has the DNA TGTGCCTGGAGTGTATTAGGCGGTACTAACTATGGCTACACCTTC.

The rearrangement joins TRBV29-1 to TRBJ2-3; perhaps TRBD2 as D (6 bases). Germline assignment: CDR1 SQVTM and CDR2 ANQGSEA. V was shortened by 7 bases and J by 2 bases, with 13 bases between the two germline ends. The CDR3 has 13 amino acids. CDR3 coding DNA: TGCAGCGCCTCGGGACTCCACACAGATACGCAGTATTTT. This sequence encodes CSASGLHTDTQYF.